This TCR beta chain was sequenced for a study of cytomegalovirus exposure and HLA in healthy donors. Study details: About 85 million unique TCR sequences came from HLA-typed donors in an early release.

PCR employed 60 Vbeta and 13 Jbeta primers. In the study's own analysis: Roughly 11 million shared chains were among about 80 million unique TCR beta chains counted in a later analysis. Method: immunoSEQ multiplex PCR; TCRdb's copy keeps in-frame clones and lacks some. V, J and clone size derive from that table, while D and trimming were established from the DNA sequence. The ten top clones account for roughly 3.5%, within a sample of under 130,000 clones. This TCR came from a man aged 40-55 years in good health and CMV-seronegative. The sequencing input was PBMCs.

As DNA, the CDR3 is TGTGCCAGCAGCGCAAGGGACAGCCCCTTAGCCAAAAACATTCAGTACTTC. Protein: CASSARDSPLAKNIQYF. The V and J genes are TRBV7-2 and TRBJ2-4, with TRBD1 matching over 7 bases. J gave up 0 bases and V 5 bases, and 10 bases lay outside the gene matches. CDR1 is SGHTA and CDR2 is FQGNSA in the germline V gene. The CDR3 loop spans 17 amino acids.